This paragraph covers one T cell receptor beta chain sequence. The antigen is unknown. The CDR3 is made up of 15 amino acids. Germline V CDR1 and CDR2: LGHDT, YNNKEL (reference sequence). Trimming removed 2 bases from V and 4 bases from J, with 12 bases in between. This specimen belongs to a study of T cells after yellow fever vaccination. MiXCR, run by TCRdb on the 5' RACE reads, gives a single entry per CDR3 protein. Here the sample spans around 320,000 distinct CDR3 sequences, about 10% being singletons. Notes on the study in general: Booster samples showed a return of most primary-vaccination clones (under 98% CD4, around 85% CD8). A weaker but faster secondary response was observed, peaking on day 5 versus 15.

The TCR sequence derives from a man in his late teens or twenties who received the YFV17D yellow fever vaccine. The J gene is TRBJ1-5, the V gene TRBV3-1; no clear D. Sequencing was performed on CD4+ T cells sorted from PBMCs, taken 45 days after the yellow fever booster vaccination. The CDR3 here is CASSQTWANNQPQHF. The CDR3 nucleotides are TGTGCCAGCAGCCAAACTTGGGCGAATAATCAGCCCCAGCATTTT.